These T cell receptor beta chains were read from a single sample in a study of shared clonotypes between healthy human individuals. Profiling relied on immunoSEQ multiplex PCR, and the TCRdb table lists in-frame clones only, not all of them. This sample yields 2,100,000 or so clones, of which about 94% are seen a single time; about 0.13% belongs to the top ten. Material for sequencing was naive CD4+ T cells sorted from blood. The source of these receptors is a man younger than 35 in good health. CDR3s include the opening cysteine and the closing phenylalanine or tryptophan. A D gene is named only where the DNA matches it firmly. Rows give clone size only sometimes, using once, few, many, or a class for an expanded clone.

clone size | J gene | V gene | D gene | CDR3 protein | CDR3 DNA
- | TRBJ2-1 | TRBV12-5 | TRBD2 | CASGRTSGRVRQLNEQFF | TGTGCTAGTGGTAGGACTAGCGGGAGGGTCAGGCAATTGAATGAGCAGTTCTTC
- | TRBJ1-5 | TRBV19 | - | CASSLRGVLNQPQHF | TGTGCCAGTAGCCTCCGGGGAGTACTCAATCAGCCCCAGCATTTT
- | TRBJ2-2 | TRBV6-6 | - | CASSYSRGSVGELFF | TGTGCCAGCAGTTACTCGCGAGGGAGTGTCGGGGAGCTGTTTTTT
once | TRBJ2-7 | TRBV7-2 | - | CASSWGGPAYF | TGTGCCAGCAGCTGGGGGGGCCCGGCGTACTTC
once | TRBJ2-3 | TRBV30 | - | CAWSVRLDTDTQYF | TGTGCCTGGAGTGTACGGCTTGACACAGATACGCAGTATTTT
- | TRBJ1-4 | TRBV27 | - | CASSLSGREKLFF | TGTGCCAGCAGTTTATCGGGTAGGGAAAAACTGTTTTTT
- | TRBJ2-2 | TRBV18 | - | CASSPIGSGELFF | TGTGCCAGCTCACCTATAGGGTCCGGGGAGCTGTTTTTT
- | TRBJ1-2 | TRBV4-2 | TRBD1 | CASSQDQGAPGYTF | TGTGCCAGCAGCCAAGACCAGGGGGCTCCGGGCTACACCTTC
- | TRBJ2-5 | TRBV7-2 | TRBD2 | CASSLGVWTSGLETQYF | TGTGCCAGCAGCTTAGGGGTCTGGACTAGCGGGCTAGAGACCCAGTACTTC
- | TRBJ2-2 | TRBV12-5 | - | CASGLGLKTDYTGELFF | TGTGCTAGTGGGCTGGGACTCAAAACTGACTACACCGGGGAGCTGTTTTTT
- | TRBJ1-5 | TRBV6-6 | - | CASSYLSNQPQHF | TGTGCCAGCAGTTACCTTAGCAATCAGCCCCAGCATTTT
- | TRBJ1-2 | TRBV7-9 | - | CASRGMGGEAYGYTF | TGTGCCAGCCGAGGAATGGGGGGCGAGGCCTATGGCTACACCTTC
- | TRBJ2-7 | TRBV30 | TRBD2 | CAWSVLETSGFGEQYF | TGTGCCTGGAGTGTACTGGAGACTAGCGGGTTCGGGGAGCAGTACTTC
- | TRBJ2-7 | TRBV18 | TRBD2 | CASSLGLAGGVYEQYF | TGTGCCAGCTCATTGGGACTAGCGGGAGGTGTCTACGAGCAGTACTTC
- | TRBJ2-3 | TRBV9 | TRBD2 | CASSVGGGSTDTQYF | TGTGCCAGCAGCGTAGGCGGGGGGAGCACAGATACGCAGTATTTT
once | TRBJ2-7 | TRBV9 | - | CASSSQGGDSYEQYF | TGTGCCAGCAGCTCCCAGGGGGGGGACTCCTACGAGCAGTACTTC
- | TRBJ2-3 | TRBV2 | - | CASKGAGTDTQYF | TGTGCCAGCAAAGGGGCTGGGACAGATACGCAGTATTTT
- | TRBJ2-1 | TRBV7-6 | TRBD1 | CASSLDRVELNEQFF | TGTGCCAGCAGCTTGGACAGGGTAGAATTGAATGAGCAGTTCTTC
- | TRBJ1-1 | TRBV11-2 | - | CASSFMENTEAFF | TGTGCCAGCAGCTTTATGGAGAACACTGAAGCTTTCTTT
- | TRBJ2-7 | TRBV10-3 | - | CAINPGPETYEQYF | TGTGCCATCAACCCGGGCCCCGAAACCTACGAGCAGTACTTC
- | TRBJ2-3 | TRBV10-3 | - | CAISESGSDTQYF | TGTGCCATCAGTGAGTCGGGGTCCGATACGCAGTATTTT
once | TRBJ2-3 | TRBV7-9 | - | CASSWGLDTQYF | TGTGCCAGCAGCTGGGGGTTAGATACGCAGTATTTT
- | TRBJ2-7 | TRBV6-1 | TRBD2 | CASSDRGGEQYF | TGTGCCAGCAGTGACCGGGGGGGCGAGCAGTACTTC
- | TRBJ2-1 | TRBV19 | - | CASSIALLRYIYNEQFF | TGTGCCAGTAGTATAGCGTTACTACGCTACATCTACAATGAGCAGTTCTTC
- | TRBJ2-3 | TRBV9 | - | CASSVGGTADTQYF | TGTGCCAGCAGCGTAGGCGGGACCGCAGATACGCAGTATTTT
- | TRBJ1-3 | TRBV5-5 | - | CASSLGGTGNTIYF | TGTGCCAGCAGCCTCGGCGGGACTGGAAACACCATATATTTT
- | TRBJ2-2 | TRBV19 | - | CASSIRGSGELFF | TGTGCCAGTAGTATTAGGGGGTCGGGGGAGCTGTTTTTT
- | TRBJ1-3 | TRBV19 | - | CASSGTTGNTIYF | TGTGCCAGTAGTGGGACAACTGGAAACACCATATATTTT
- | TRBJ1-3 | TRBV30 | - | CAWDSKSGNTIYF | TGTGCCTGGGACAGTAAGTCTGGAAACACCATATATTTT
- | TRBJ1-5 | TRBV4-3 | - | CASSQEQSQPQHF | TGCGCCAGCAGCCAAGAACAGAGTCAGCCCCAGCATTTT
once | TRBJ2-7 | TRBV5-1 | TRBD2 | CASSSLAGSIYEQYF | TGCGCCAGCAGCTCGCTAGCGGGATCGATCTACGAGCAGTACTTC
- | TRBJ2-3 | TRBV9 | TRBD2 | CASSVTSGSTDTQYF | TGTGCCAGCAGCGTTACTAGCGGGAGTACAGATACGCAGTATTTT
- | TRBJ2-3 | TRBV28 | - | CASSSGQSTDTQYF | TGTGCCAGCAGTTCAGGACAGAGCACAGATACGCAGTATTTT
once | TRBJ2-2 | TRBV9 | TRBD1 | CASSAGQGGTGELFF | TGTGCCAGCAGCGCTGGACAGGGCGGGACCGGGGAGCTGTTTTTT
- | TRBJ2-7 | TRBV7-9 | TRBD2 | CASSPPPSGSYEQYF | TGTGCCAGCAGCCCCCCACCTAGCGGGAGTTACGAGCAGTACTTC
- | TRBJ2-1 | TRBV27 | - | CASSLRVVGTEQFF | TGTGCCAGCAGTTTAAGGGTAGTCGGTACTGAGCAGTTCTTC
- | TRBJ2-7 | TRBV27 | - | CASSRPPGAYEQYF | TGTGCCAGCAGTCGCCCCCCAGGGGCCTACGAGCAGTACTTC
- | TRBJ2-3 | TRBV27 | TRBD2 | CASSSPAGDGVDTQYF | TGTGCCAGCAGCTCTCCAGCGGGGGATGGGGTAGATACGCAGTATTTT
- | TRBJ2-7 | TRBV2 | TRBD1 | CASRSPGTGVRDEQYF | TGTGCCAGCAGGAGTCCCGGGACAGGGGTTAGAGACGAGCAGTACTTC
- | TRBJ1-6 | TRBV2 | TRBD1 | CASSVDRVESPLHF | TGTGCCAGCAGTGTGGACAGGGTAGAATCACCCCTCCACTTT
- | TRBJ2-5 | TRBV29-1 | TRBD1 | CSVGQGLGETQYF | TGCAGCGTTGGACAGGGTTTGGGGGAGACCCAGTACTTC
- | TRBJ1-4 | TRBV10-3 | TRBD1 | CAISDLEGAREGKLFF | TGTGCCATCAGTGATCTGGAGGGGGCGAGAGAGGGAAAACTGTTTTTT
- | TRBJ2-1 | TRBV7-3 | TRBD2 | CASSLTSGRSSYNEQFF | TGTGCCAGCAGCTTAACTAGCGGGAGGAGCTCCTACAATGAGCAGTTCTTC
- | TRBJ1-3 | TRBV27 | - | CASSSLPTGASGNTIYF | TGTGCCAGCAGTTCCCTCCCCACAGGAGCCTCTGGAAACACCATATATTTT
- | TRBJ2-5 | TRBV6-1 | - | CASGVRGKETQYF | TGTGCCAGCGGCGTACGCGGGAAAGAGACCCAGTACTTC
- | TRBJ2-4 | TRBV5-6 | TRBD1 | CASSWRGTGFGNIQYF | TGTGCCAGCAGCTGGAGAGGGACAGGGTTTGGGAACATTCAGTACTTC
- | TRBJ2-7 | TRBV19 | TRBD1 | CASSTPGQPTYEQYF | TGTGCCAGTAGTACACCGGGACAGCCGACCTACGAGCAGTACTTC
- | TRBJ2-1 | TRBV6-5 | - | CASSRAEEQFF | TGTGCCAGCAGTCGAGCGGAGGAGCAGTTCTTC
- | TRBJ2-5 | TRBV7-2 | - | CASSSGDIGRYF | TGTGCCAGCAGCTCCGGAGACATTGGCCGTTACTTC
- | TRBJ1-1 | TRBV11-2 | - | CASSLYSDSVNTEAFF | TGTGCCAGCAGCTTATACTCGGATTCGGTGAACACTGAAGCTTTCTTT
- | TRBJ1-2 | TRBV4-3 | - | CASSQDGQYGYTF | TGCGCCAGCAGCCAAGACGGGCAGTATGGCTACACCTTC
- | TRBJ1-2 | TRBV7-8 | - | CASSLSEDSGYTF | TGTGCCAGCAGCTTATCGGAGGATTCGGGCTACACCTTC
- | TRBJ2-2 | TRBV5-6 | - | CASSLSFAGELFF | TGTGCCAGCAGCTTGAGTTTCGCCGGGGAGCTGTTTTTT
- | TRBJ1-6 | TRBV6-1 | TRBD1 | CASSTGVLSGSPLHF | TGTGCCAGCAGTACAGGGGTCCTTTCGGGATCACCCCTCCACTTT
few | TRBJ1-5 | TRBV19 | - | CASGSQESGNQPQHF | TGTGCCAGTGGATCCCAGGAATCCGGCAATCAGCCCCAGCATTTT
- | TRBJ1-2 | TRBV5-6 | - | CASSLARIGRGANYGYTF | TGTGCCAGCAGCTTAGCGCGGATAGGACGGGGAGCTAACTATGGCTACACCTTC
few | TRBJ2-7 | TRBV2 | TRBD1 | CASGRDRSISYEQYF | TGTGCCAGCGGAAGGGACAGGTCCATCTCCTACGAGCAGTACTTC